Below, 29 T cell receptor beta chains from the same sample are listed, as sequenced in a study of T cells in Graves' hyperthyroidism and ophthalmopathy (dated by TCRdb to the late 2010s). Library preparation employed multiplex PCR. The sequencing machine was an Illumina HiSeq 2000. TCR beta CDR3 regions were amplified from RNA transcripts. The TCR CDR3 was subjected to a first round of RT-PCR using the HTBI primer set and the Qiagen OneStep RT-PCR kit. TCRdb trimmed the raw reads at Q25, called clones with MiXCR and kept productive beta chains. Every entry covers one CDR3 protein and lists the most common genes and DNA from its rows. A total of around 500,000 distinct CDR3 sequences appear in this sample, around an eighth of them only once. Over 15% of the sample is in the top ten clones. Sequencing was performed on blood. The receptors here all came from a woman between 18 and 30 years old with Graves' hyperthyroidism.

This clonotype turned up a few times. This rearrangement joins TRBV18 to TRBJ1-3; D gene unclear. The CDR3 consists of 16 residues. Trimming left V 1 base short and J 4 bases short, with 14 bases between. Germline-derived CDR1 and CDR2 are KGHSH and LQKENI. For the CDR3, the DNA is TGTGCCAGCTCACCACAGGGAGGCGTGTCGGGAAACACCATATATTTT. It is translated as CASSPQGGVSGNTIYF.

This clonotype was found many times. V gene TRBV27 combines with J gene TRBJ2-1; 8 bases align to TRBD2. CDR1 and CDR2 from the germline V gene are MNHEY and SMNVEV (reference sequence). The CDR3 has 15 residues. Germline trimming cut 5 bases from V and 6 bases from J; bases unmatched to any gene: 9. The CDR3 region is CASSLRGLGVNEQFF. CDR3 sequence (DNA): TGTGCCAGCAGTCTAAGGGGACTAGGTGTCAATGAGCAGTTCTTC.

This clonotype was observed many times. This chain joins TRBV6-5 and TRBJ1-1, with D unresolved. Germline-derived CDR1 and CDR2 are MNHEY and SVGAGI. The length of the CDR3 is 15 residues. V was shortened by 0 bases and J by 0 bases, with 8 bases between the two germline ends. The CDR3 DNA follows: TGTGCCAGCAGTTACTCCGGCAGGATGAACACTGAAGCTTTCTTT. It is translated as CASSYSGRMNTEAFF.

This clonotype was counted ten times or more. This rearrangement joins TRBV18 to TRBJ2-5, with unresolved D. The ends were cut back, 3 bases at V and 4 bases at J, with 6 bases in the middle. The CDR3 totals 12 residues. Germline CDR1 KGHSH, CDR2 LQKENI. CDR3 region: CASSPRRETQYF. CDR3 nucleotide sequence: TGTGCCAGCTCACCCCGAAGAGAGACCCAGTACTTC.

The J gene is TRBJ1-4, the V gene TRBV3-1; no definite D call. V dropped 3 bases and J dropped 7 bases, with 6 bases sitting between them. The CDR3 contains 12 residues. Germline loops: CDR1 LGHDT, CDR2 YNNKEL (reference sequence). CDR3 amino acids: CASSQQAEKLFF. CDR3 sequence (DNA): TGTGCCAGCAGCCAGCAAGCTGAAAAACTGTTTTTT.

The chain carries TRBV30 and TRBJ2-1, with 10 bases fitting TRBD1. Germline trimming cut 2 bases from V and 4 bases from J; bases unmatched to any gene: 5. CDR3 length equals 15 residues. CDR1 and CDR2 from the germline V gene are GTSNPN and SVGIG (reference sequence). The CDR3 sequence is CAWSYGQGGYNEQFF. The CDR3 DNA is TGTGCCTGGAGTTATGGACAGGGGGGGTACAATGAGCAGTTCTTC.

At least ten counts were recorded for this clonotype. The V gene is TRBV20-1, the J gene TRBJ2-5; possible D gene TRBD2, 7 bases. The CDR3 consists of 12 residues. V was trimmed by 7 bases and J by 3 bases, leaving 12 bases between them. Germline lookup yields CDR1 DFQATT and CDR2 SNEGSKA (reference sequence). This CDR3 is CSGKGGEETQYF. The CDR3 DNA reads TGCAGTGGAAAGGGGGGGGAAGAGACCCAGTACTTC.

The rearrangement links TRBV15 to TRBJ2-2, with D tentatively TRBD2 (6 bases). The V gene's germline CDR1 is LNHNV and CDR2 YYDKDF (reference sequence). Trimming cost V 0 bases and J 8 bases, with 7 bases left between them. This CDR3 contains 13 residues. For the CDR3, the DNA is TGTGCCACCAGCAGAGATCGGGAGGGGGAGCTGTTTTTT. The encoded protein is CATSRDREGELFF.

The rearrangement joins TRBV20-1 to TRBJ2-7; TRBD1 matches 9 bases. The CDR3 sequence is 18 residues long. The ends lost 3 bases at V and 0 bases at J; junction bases unmatched: 15. Germline lookup yields CDR1 DFQATT and CDR2 SNEGSKA (reference sequence). CDR3 nucleotides: TGCAGTGCTAGTGCCGGACAGGGGCCCCTCTTTAGCTCCTACGAGCAGTACTTC. Encoded protein: CSASAGQGPLFSSYEQYF.

The chain combines TRBV4-1 with TRBJ2-1, with a tentative D call TRBD1 (5 bases). V lost 8 bases to trimming and J lost 6 bases, with 17 bases between them. The CDR3 loop spans 14 amino acids. Germline V CDR1 and CDR2: MGHRA, YSYEKL. The CDR3 sequence: CASGPRNRGNEQFF. CDR3 DNA: TGCGCCAGCGGCCCAAGAAATAGGGGCAATGAGCAGTTCTTC.

This clonotype was seen at least ten times. The V gene is TRBV12-3 or TRBV12-4, the J gene TRBJ2-7, with 7 bases aligning to TRBD1. The CDR3 is 15 amino acids. Trimming took 5 bases from V and 4 from J; bases not matched to a gene: 11. CDR3 sequence (DNA): TGTGCCAGCAGTCGCCGCCAGACAGGGATTTACGAGCAGTACTTC. Residues: CASSRRQTGIYEQYF.

This clonotype was detected many times. This chain connects TRBV29-1 to TRBJ2-5; 9 bases match TRBD2. Trimming at V came to 6 bases and at J to 5 bases, leaving 10 bases not matched to a gene. The CDR3 contains 14 residues. Germline-derived CDR1 and CDR2 are SQVTM and ANQGSEA. The CDR3 sequence: CSVAGGAAGETQYF. CDR3 bases: TGCAGCGTCGCGGGGGGGGCTGCAGGGGAGACCCAGTACTTC. The variable domain in full, completed from reference TRBV29-1 and TRBJ2-5, reads SAVISQKPSRDICQRGTSLTIQCQVDSQVTMMFWYRQQPGQSLTLIATANQGSEATYESGFVIDKFPISRPNLTFSTLTVSNMSPEDSSIYLCSVAGGAAGETQYFGPGTRLLVL.

This clonotype showed up many times. The chain recombines TRBV20-1 with TRBJ1-1; D unclear. The V end lost 3 bases, the J end lost 1 base, and 6 bases lay between the germline ends. Germline lookup yields CDR1 DFQATT and CDR2 SNEGSKA (reference sequence). The CDR3 is 12 residues long. CDR3 protein: CSASVGNTEAFF. The DNA of the CDR3 is TGCAGTGCTAGTGTCGGGAACACTGAAGCTTTCTTT.

In its sample, this clonotype was seen many times. This sequence joins TRBV27 and TRBJ2-1; D is perhaps TRBD1 (6 bases). Germline V gene lookup returns CDR1 MNHEY and CDR2 SMNVEV (reference sequence). The CDR3 totals 15 residues. V was clipped by 2 bases and J by 4 bases, with 12 bases between them. CDR3 in DNA: TGTGCCAGCAGTTTAACAGGGCCCCTTTACAATGAGCAGTTCTTC. Encoded protein: CASSLTGPLYNEQFF.

This clonotype has ten or more counts. The rearrangement joins TRBV5-1 to TRBJ2-3; 13 bases line up with TRBD2. CDR3 length: 19 residues. Per germline, CDR1 SGHRS and CDR2 YFSETQ. V trimming: 0 bases; J trimming: 0 bases; junction bases outside the gene matches: 7. The CDR3 loop reads CASSLAFGLAGASTDTQYF. CDR3 bases: TGCGCCAGCAGCTTGGCCTTCGGACTAGCGGGAGCTAGCACAGATACGCAGTATTTT.

This chain links TRBV5-1 with TRBJ1-2; D is perhaps TRBD1 (5 bases). Germline CDR1 reads SGHRS; CDR2 reads YFSETQ. The V and J ends lost 6 bases and 8 bases respectively, with 17 bases between them. This CDR3 has 13 amino acids. The CDR3 loop is CASTEAGGRGYTF. CDR3 coding DNA: TGCGCCAGCACCGAGGCTGGGGGGAGAGGCTACACCTTC.

This clonotype appeared a few times. The rearrangement links TRBV19 to TRBJ2-7; D remains unclear. The CDR3 runs 15 residues. V lost 1 base and J lost 2, with 12 bases in between. Germline CDR1 LNHDA, CDR2 SQIVND (reference sequence). CDR3 loop: CASSIAFDPAYEQYV. The CDR3 bases are TGTGCCAGTAGTATAGCCTTTGACCCGGCCTACGAGCAGTACGTC.

This clonotype was detected only once. The gene calls are TRBV2 and TRBJ2-2, with D perhaps TRBD1 (5 bases). The CDR3 sequence is 15 residues long. In germline, CDR1 is SNHLY, CDR2 FYNNEI. V was clipped by 4 bases and J by 3 bases, with 12 bases between them. Here the CDR3 reads CASSGKGAHTGELFF. The DNA of the CDR3 is TGTGCCAGCAGTGGTAAAGGGGCGCACACCGGGGAGCTGTTTTTT.

This clonotype was counted ten times or more. The rearrangement joins TRBV12-3 or TRBV12-4 to TRBJ1-3; TRBD1 might be the D (6 bases). V lost 6 bases and J 0 bases, leaving 15 bases between the germline ends. This CDR3 comprises 16 residues. CDR3 nucleotides: TGTGCCAGCAGCATGGACAGACCACACTCTGGAAACACCATATATTTT. Amino acid sequence: CASSMDRPHSGNTIYF.

This clonotype was observed at least ten times. V gene TRBV6-1 combines with J gene TRBJ1-6; D uncertain. V shed 5 bases and J shed 8 bases, with 13 bases lying between them. Germline V gives CDR1 MNHNS, CDR2 SASEGT. This CDR3 has 14 residues. CDR3 DNA sequence: TGTGCCAGCAGTCCCCTCCGAATCGATTCACCCCTCCACTTT. This sequence encodes CASSPLRIDSPLHF.

This clonotype was seen repeatedly, ten times or more. The gene calls are TRBV11-3 and TRBJ2-1; 10 nucleotides agree with TRBD2. J was trimmed by 6 bases and V by 2 bases; bases with no gene match: 4. The germline CDR1 and CDR2 sequences are SGHNT and YENEEA. The CDR3 runs to 15 residues. CDR3 nucleotide sequence: TGTGCCAGCAGCTTAAAGGGACTAGCGCTCAATGAGCAGTTCTTC. Amino acids: CASSLKGLALNEQFF.

This clonotype was recorded many times. V usage is TRBV20-1 and J usage is TRBJ1-1, with D unresolved. The CDR3 loop spans 13 amino acids. V was pared by 2 bases and J by 1 base, with 8 bases between. From germline, CDR1 is DFQATT and CDR2 SNEGSKA (reference sequence). The CDR3 reads CSARKLENTEAFF. The CDR3 DNA reads as TGCAGTGCTAGAAAGTTGGAGAACACTGAAGCTTTCTTT.

This clonotype occurred many times. J is TRBJ2-5 and V is TRBV19, with 8 positions matching TRBD2. This CDR3 is built from 14 residues. The germline V gene has CDR1 LNHDA and CDR2 SQIVND (reference sequence). The junction had 2 bases not matched to a gene; V was cut back by 5 bases and J by 0 bases. Here the CDR3 DNA reads TGTGCCAGTAGTCCGGGACTAGACCAAGAGACCCAGTACTTC. It encodes CASSPGLDQETQYF.

This clonotype was seen ten or more times. The chain carries TRBV6-1 and TRBJ2-1, with 7 bases aligning to TRBD2. Germline values: CDR1 MNHNS, CDR2 SASEGT. The CDR3 length is 15 residues. V gave up 0 bases and J gave up 6 bases; unmatched junction bases: 5. This CDR3 is CASSEAGGPGNEQFF. Here the CDR3 DNA reads TGTGCCAGCAGTGAAGCGGGAGGGCCGGGCAATGAGCAGTTCTTC.

This clonotype was seen many times. The chain combines TRBV3-1 with TRBJ2-1; D uncertain. The length of the CDR3 is 16 residues. Germline V gene lookup returns CDR1 LGHDT and CDR2 YNNKEL (reference sequence). V dropped 4 bases and J dropped 0 bases, with 13 bases sitting between them. The CDR3 sequence is CASSPFRQVSYNEQFF. In DNA, the CDR3 is TGTGCCAGCAGCCCCTTTAGGCAGGTCTCCTACAATGAGCAGTTCTTC.

The sample holds many counts of this clonotype. The chain is built from TRBV27 and TRBJ2-7; possibly TRBD1 or TRBD2 for D (5 bases each). The CDR3 length is 14 residues. Germline V CDR1 and CDR2: MNHEY, SMNVEV (reference sequence). Trimming removed 8 bases from V and 2 bases from J, with 16 bases in between. In nucleotides, the CDR3 is TGTGCCAGCGCGGCCCGGGACCCCACCTACGAGCAGTACTTC. Amino acids: CASAARDPTYEQYF.

This clonotype was detected ten times or more. The chain is built from TRBV11-3 and TRBJ2-1; maybe TRBD2 (5 bases). The CDR3 is made up of 14 amino acids. The V and J ends lost 3 bases and 5 bases respectively, with 11 bases between them. CDR1 and CDR2 (germline): SGHNT, YENEEA. DNA for the CDR3: TGTGCCAGCAGCTTTGGACGGGGAAACAATGAGCAGTTCTTC. Translating it yields CASSFGRGNNEQFF.

Concerning this clonotype: This sequence may be a read error, since a much larger clone differs from it by one base. The rearrangement joins TRBV20-1 to TRBJ2-1; a possible D gene is TRBD2 (5 bases). The germline V and J ends were trimmed by 1 base and 0 bases, with 13 bases remaining between them. Looked up from germline, CDR1 is DFQATT and CDR2 is SNEGSKA (reference sequence). This CDR3 has 16 residues. Here the CDR3 DNA reads TGCAGTGCTAGAGCCTTCATCGGGATCTCCTACAATGAGCAGTTCTTC. Its protein is CSARAFIGISYNEQFF.

A remark on this clonotype: At one end, the junction sequence differs from germline, possibly due to a read error. The chain combines TRBV5-1 with TRBJ1-2; 7 bases are a match to TRBD1. CDR1 and CDR2 from the germline V gene are SGHRS and YFSETQ. This CDR3 comprises 17 residues. The CDR3 is CASSLGSVWTGRRGYTF. The CDR3 bases are TGTGCCAGCAGCTTGGGAAGTGTCTGGACAGGTCGAAGGGGCTACACCTTC.